This TCR beta chain was retrieved from a study of Ad26.COV2.S vaccination and SARS-CoV-2 variants. Overall study context: Once or twice, 56 days apart, Ad26.COV2.S was delivered intramuscularly.

The method was immunoSEQ multiplex PCR; TCRdb's version includes in-frame clones alone and lacks a portion of them. The sample contains 350,000 to 550,000 clones, roughly 89% of which appear only once. The study's findings and limits: Non-spike TCR breadth was similar in vaccine and placebo recipients.

CDR1 and CDR2 from the germline V gene are MNHNS and SASEGT. This CDR3 region has 14 residues. V was pared by 2 bases and J by 0 bases, with 7 bases between. A word on this clone: Antigen specificity is unknown.

Treatment here: over 15 received Ad26.COV2.S at low or high dose, single or two shots; about 5 received placebo; per-sample allocation not given. Following the first vaccine or placebo injection, samples were taken on day 63. In the vaccine, an Ad26 vector expressed the SARS-CoV-2 spike of the Wuhan strain. J is TRBJ1-1 and V is TRBV6-1; no clear D gene. The sequence came from a person aged 18-60 years who received the Ad26.COV2.S COVID-19 vaccine or a placebo. Sequenced here: peripheral blood, sampled in a trial of Ad26.COV2.S vaccine versus placebo. The CDR3 loop reads CASSELGVNTEAFF. CDR3 nucleotides: TGTGCCAGCAGTGAACTGGGTGTGAACACTGAAGCTTTCTTT.